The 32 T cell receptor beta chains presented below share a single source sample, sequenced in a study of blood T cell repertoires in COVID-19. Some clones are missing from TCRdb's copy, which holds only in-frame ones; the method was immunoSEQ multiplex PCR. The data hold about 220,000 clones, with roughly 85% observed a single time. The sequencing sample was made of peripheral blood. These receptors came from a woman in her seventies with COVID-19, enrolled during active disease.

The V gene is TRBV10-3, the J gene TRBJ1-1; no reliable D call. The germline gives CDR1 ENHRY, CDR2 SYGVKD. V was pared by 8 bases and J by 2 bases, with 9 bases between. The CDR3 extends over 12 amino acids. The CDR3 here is CAIAVQNTEAFF. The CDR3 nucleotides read TGTGCCATCGCCGTACAAAACACTGAAGCTTTCTTT.

The CDR3: CASSQTGTVYEQYF. CDR3 nucleotide sequence: TGTGCCAGCAGCCAAACCGGGACAGTTTACGAGCAGTACTTC. V gene TRBV7-3 combines with J gene TRBJ2-7; 7 bases match TRBD1. In germline, CDR1 is SGHTA, CDR2 FQGTGA. This CDR3 has 14 residues. V shed 5 bases and J 4 bases; nucleotides not matched to a gene: 8.

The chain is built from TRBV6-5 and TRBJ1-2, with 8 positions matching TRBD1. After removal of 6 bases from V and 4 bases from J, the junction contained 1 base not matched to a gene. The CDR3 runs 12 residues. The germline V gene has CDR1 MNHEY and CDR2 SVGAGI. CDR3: CASRTGVYGYTF. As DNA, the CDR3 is TGTGCCAGCAGGACAGGGGTCTATGGCTACACCTTC.

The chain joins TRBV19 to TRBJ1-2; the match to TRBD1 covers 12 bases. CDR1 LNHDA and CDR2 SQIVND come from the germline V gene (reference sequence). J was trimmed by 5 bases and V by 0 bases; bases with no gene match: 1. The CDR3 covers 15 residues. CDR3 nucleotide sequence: TGTGCCAGTAGTATAGAGGGACAGGGGGCTTATGGCTACACCTTC. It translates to CASSIEGQGAYGYTF.

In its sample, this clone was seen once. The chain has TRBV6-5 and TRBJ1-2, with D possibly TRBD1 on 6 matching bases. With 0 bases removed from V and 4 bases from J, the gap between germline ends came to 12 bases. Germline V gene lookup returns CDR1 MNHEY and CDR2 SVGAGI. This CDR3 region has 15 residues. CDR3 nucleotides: TGTGCCAGCAGTTACTCAGAGGGGGTGACCTATGGCTACACCTTC. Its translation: CASSYSEGVTYGYTF.

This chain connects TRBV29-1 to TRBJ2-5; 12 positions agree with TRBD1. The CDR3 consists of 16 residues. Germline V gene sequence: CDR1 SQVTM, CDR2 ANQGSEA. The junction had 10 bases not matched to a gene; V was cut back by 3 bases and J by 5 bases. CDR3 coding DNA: TGCAGCGTTGACTCGCCCGGGACAGGGGGCAGTGAGACCCAGTACTTC. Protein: CSVDSPGTGGSETQYF.

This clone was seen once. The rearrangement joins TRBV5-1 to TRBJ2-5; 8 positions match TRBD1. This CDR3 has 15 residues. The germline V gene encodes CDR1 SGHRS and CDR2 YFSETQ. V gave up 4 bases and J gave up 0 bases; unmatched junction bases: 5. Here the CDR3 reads CASSPRGQDQETQYF. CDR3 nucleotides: TGCGCCAGCAGCCCCAGGGGGCAGGACCAAGAGACCCAGTACTTC.

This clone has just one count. The CDR3 region has the DNA TGCGCCAGCAGCCTAGGGACTAGCGCGGTCGAGACCCAGTACTTC. Protein sequence: CASSLGTSAVETQYF. The chain recombines TRBV4-3 with TRBJ2-5; 10 bases match TRBD2. CDR1 and CDR2 from the germline V gene are LGHNA and YSLEER. The CDR3 is made up of 15 amino acids. Trimming at V came to 4 bases and at J to 5 bases, leaving 7 bases not matched to a gene.

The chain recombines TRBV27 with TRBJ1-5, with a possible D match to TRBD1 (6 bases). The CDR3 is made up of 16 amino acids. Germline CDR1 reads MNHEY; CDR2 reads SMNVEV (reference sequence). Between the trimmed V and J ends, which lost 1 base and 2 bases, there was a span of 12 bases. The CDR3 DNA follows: TGTGCCAGCAGTTTATGGGGGGGGCCAGGCAATCAGCCCCAGCATTTT. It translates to CASSLWGGPGNQPQHF.

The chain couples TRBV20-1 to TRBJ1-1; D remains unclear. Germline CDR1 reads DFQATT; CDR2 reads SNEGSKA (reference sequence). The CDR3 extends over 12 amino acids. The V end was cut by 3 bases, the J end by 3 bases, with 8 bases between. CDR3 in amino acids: CSASGSHTEAFF. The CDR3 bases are TGCAGTGCTAGTGGCAGTCACACTGAAGCTTTCTTT.

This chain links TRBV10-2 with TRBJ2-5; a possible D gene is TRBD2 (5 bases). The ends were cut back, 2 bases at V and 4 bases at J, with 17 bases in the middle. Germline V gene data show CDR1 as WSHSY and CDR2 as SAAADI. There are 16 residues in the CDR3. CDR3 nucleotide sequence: TGCGCCAGCAGTGAGCCGAGGGTGGGAGTTAGAGAGACCCAGTACTTC. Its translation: CASSEPRVGVRETQYF.

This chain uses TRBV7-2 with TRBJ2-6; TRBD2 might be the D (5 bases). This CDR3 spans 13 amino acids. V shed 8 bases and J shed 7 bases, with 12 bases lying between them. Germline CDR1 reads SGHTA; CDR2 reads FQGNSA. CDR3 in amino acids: CASGSREANVLTF. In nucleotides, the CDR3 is TGTGCCAGCGGGAGCAGAGAAGCCAACGTCCTGACTTTC.

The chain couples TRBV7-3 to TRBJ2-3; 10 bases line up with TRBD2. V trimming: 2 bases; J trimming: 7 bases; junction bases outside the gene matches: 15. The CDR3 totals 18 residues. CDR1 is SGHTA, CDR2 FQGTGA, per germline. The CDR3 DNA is TGTGCCAGCAGCTTAGGAGTTTCTAGCGGGAGTTATAGCTATACGCAGTATTTT. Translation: CASSLGVSSGSYSYTQYF.

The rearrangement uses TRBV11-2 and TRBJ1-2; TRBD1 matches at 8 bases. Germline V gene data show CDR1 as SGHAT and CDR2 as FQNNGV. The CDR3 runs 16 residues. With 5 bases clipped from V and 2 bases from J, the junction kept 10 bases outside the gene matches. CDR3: CASSQAGTGQNYGYTF. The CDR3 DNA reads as TGTGCCAGCAGCCAGGCGGGGACAGGACAAAACTATGGCTACACCTTC.

The DNA for the CDR3 is TGTGCCAGCAGCTCGGGACTGAATAATCAGCCCCAGCATTTT. This codes for CASSSGLNNQPQHF. This chain uses TRBV7-2 with TRBJ1-5; D is perhaps TRBD1 (5 bases). With 4 bases removed from V and 4 bases from J, the gap between germline ends came to 11 bases. The length of the CDR3 is 14 residues. CDR1 is SGHTA, CDR2 FQGNSA, per germline.

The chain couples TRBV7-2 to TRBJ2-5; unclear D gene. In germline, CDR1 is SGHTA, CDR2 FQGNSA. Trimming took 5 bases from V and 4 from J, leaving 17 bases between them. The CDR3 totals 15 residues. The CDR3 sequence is CASSPSVGSGETQYF. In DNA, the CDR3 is TGTGCCAGCAGCCCCTCGGTGGGCTCAGGAGAGACCCAGTACTTC.

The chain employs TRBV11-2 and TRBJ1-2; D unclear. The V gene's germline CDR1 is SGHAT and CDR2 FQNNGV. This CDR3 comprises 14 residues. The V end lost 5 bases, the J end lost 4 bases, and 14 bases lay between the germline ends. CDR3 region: CASSSGRMRYGYTF. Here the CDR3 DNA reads TGTGCCAGCAGCAGCGGCAGGATGCGCTATGGCTACACCTTC.

This CDR3 reads CASSYATGGGNTIYF. CDR3 DNA: TGTGCCAGCAGTTACGCGACAGGGGGGGGAAACACCATATATTTT. The gene calls are TRBV6-5 and TRBJ1-3; TRBD1 matches 9 bases. Trimming took 2 bases from V and 4 from J; bases not matched to a gene: 3. This CDR3 comprises 15 residues. From germline, CDR1 is MNHEY and CDR2 SVGAGI.

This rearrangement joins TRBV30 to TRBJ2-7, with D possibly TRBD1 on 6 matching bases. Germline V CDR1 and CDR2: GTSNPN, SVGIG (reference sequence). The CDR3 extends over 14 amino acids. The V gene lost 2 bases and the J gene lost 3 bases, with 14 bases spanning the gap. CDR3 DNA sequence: TGTGCCTGGAGTCAGGGGCAGGGCAACTACGAGCAGTACTTC. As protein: CAWSQGQGNYEQYF.

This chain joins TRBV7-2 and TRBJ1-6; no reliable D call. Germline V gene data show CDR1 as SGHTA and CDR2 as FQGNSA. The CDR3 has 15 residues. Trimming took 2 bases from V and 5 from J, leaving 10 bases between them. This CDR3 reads CASSLSPENNSPLHF. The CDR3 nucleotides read TGTGCCAGCAGCTTATCCCCAGAAAATAATTCACCCCTCCACTTT. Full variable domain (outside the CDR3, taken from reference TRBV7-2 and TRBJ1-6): GAGVSQSPSNKVTEKGKDVELRCDPISGHTALYWYRQSLGQGLEFLIYFQGNSAPDKSGLPSDRFSAERTGGSVSTLTIQRTQQEDSAVYLCASSLSPENNSPLHFGNGTRLTVT.

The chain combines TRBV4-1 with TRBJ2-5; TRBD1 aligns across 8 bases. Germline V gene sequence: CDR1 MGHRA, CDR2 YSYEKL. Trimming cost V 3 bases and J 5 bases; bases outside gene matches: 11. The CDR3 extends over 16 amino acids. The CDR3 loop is CASSQGQGALRETQYF. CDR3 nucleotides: TGCGCCAGCAGCCAGGGCCAGGGGGCGCTTAGGGAGACCCAGTACTTC.

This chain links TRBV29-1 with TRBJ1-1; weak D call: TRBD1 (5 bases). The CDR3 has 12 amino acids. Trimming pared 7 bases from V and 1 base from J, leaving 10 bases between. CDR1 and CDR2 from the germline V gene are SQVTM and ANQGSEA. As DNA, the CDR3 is TGCAGCGGTAGGGGCGCGAACACTGAAGCTTTCTTT. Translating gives CSGRGANTEAFF.

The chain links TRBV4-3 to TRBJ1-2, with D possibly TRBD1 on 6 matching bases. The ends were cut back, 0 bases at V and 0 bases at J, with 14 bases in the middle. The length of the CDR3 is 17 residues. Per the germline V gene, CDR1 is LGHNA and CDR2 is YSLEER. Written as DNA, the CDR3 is TGCGCCAGCAGCCAAGATCCAGGGGCTTCAGCTAACTATGGCTACACCTTC. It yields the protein CASSQDPGASANYGYTF.

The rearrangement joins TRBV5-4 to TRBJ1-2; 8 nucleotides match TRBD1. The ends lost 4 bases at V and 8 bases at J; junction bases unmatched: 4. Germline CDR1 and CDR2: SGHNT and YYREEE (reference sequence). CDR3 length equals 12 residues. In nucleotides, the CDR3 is TGTGCCAGCAGCCCCCAGGGGGCCGGCTACACCTTC. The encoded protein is CASSPQGAGYTF.

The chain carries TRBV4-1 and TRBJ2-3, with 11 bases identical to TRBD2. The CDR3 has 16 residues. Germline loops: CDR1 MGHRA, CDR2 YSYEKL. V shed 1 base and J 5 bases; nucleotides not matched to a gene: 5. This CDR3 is CASSQVSSGGRDTQYF. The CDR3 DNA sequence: TGCGCCAGCAGCCAAGTTTCTAGCGGGGGGCGAGATACGCAGTATTTT.

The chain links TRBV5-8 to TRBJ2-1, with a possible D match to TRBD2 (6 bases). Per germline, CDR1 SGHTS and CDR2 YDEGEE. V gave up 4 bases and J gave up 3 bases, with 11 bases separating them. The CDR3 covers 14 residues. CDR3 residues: CASSPGLDYNEQFF. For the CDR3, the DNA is TGTGCCAGCAGCCCGGGACTGGACTACAATGAGCAGTTCTTC.

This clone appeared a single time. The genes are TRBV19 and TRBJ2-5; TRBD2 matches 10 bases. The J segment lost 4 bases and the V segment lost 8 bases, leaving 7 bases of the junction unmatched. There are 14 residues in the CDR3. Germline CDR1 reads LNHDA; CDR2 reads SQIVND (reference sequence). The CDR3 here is CASRAGGPGETQYF. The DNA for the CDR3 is TGTGCCAGTCGAGCGGGAGGGCCGGGAGAGACCCAGTACTTC.

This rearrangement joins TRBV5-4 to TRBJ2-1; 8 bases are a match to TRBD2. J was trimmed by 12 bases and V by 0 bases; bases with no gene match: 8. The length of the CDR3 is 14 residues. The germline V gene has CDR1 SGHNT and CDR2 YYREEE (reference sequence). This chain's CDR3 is CASSLEVRGGGQFF. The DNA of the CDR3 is TGTGCCAGCAGCTTGGAAGTTCGGGGGGGCGGGCAGTTCTTC.

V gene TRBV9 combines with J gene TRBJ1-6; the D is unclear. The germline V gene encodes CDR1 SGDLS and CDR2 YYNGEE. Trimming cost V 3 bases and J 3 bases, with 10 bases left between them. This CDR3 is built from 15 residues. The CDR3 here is CASSAFADYNSPLHF. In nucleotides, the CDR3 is TGTGCCAGCAGCGCCTTCGCGGACTATAATTCACCCCTCCACTTT.

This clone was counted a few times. CDR3 protein: CASSSLLLGHLYEQYF. The DNA for the CDR3 is TGTGCCAGTAGTAGCCTTTTGTTGGGACACCTCTACGAGCAGTACTTC. The chain recombines TRBV19 with TRBJ2-7, with D possibly matching TRBD1 (6 bases). With 4 bases removed from V and 3 bases from J, the gap between germline ends came to 19 bases. CDR1 is LNHDA and CDR2 is SQIVND in the germline V gene (reference sequence). This CDR3 is 16 amino acids long.

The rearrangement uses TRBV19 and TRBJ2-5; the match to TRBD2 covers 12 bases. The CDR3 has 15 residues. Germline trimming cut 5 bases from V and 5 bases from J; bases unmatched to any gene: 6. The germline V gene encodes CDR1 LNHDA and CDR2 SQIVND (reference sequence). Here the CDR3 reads CASSSRLAGVETQYF. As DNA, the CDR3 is TGTGCCAGTAGTTCTAGACTAGCGGGAGTGGAGACCCAGTACTTC. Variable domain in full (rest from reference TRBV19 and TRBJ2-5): DGGITQSPKYLFRKEGQNVTLSCEQNLNHDAMYWYRQDPGQGLRLIYYSQIVNDFQKGDIAEGYSVSREKKESFPLTVTSAQKNPTAFYLCASSSRLAGVETQYFGPGTRLLVL.

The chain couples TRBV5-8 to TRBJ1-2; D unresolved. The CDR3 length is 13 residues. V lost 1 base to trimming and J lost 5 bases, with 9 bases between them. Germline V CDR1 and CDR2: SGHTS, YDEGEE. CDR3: CASSLSGLYGYTF. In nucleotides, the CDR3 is TGTGCCAGCAGCTTGTCCGGACTATATGGCTACACCTTC.